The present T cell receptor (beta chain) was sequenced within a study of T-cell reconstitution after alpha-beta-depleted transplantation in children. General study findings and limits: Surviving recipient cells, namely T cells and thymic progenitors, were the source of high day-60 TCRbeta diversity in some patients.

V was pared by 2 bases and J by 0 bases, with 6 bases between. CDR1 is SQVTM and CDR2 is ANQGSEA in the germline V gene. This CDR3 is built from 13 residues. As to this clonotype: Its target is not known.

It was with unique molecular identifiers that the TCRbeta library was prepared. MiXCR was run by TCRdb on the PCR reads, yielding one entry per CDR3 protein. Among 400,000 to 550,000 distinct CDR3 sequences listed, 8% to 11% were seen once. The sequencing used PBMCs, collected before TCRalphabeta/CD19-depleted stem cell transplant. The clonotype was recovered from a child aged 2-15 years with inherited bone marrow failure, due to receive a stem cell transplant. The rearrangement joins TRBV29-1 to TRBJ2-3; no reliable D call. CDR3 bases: TGCAGCGTTGAATCCAGGAGCACAGATACGCAGTATTTT. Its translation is CSVESRSTDTQYF.